A single sample is the source of the 14 T cell receptor beta chains below, sequenced in a study of early T cells in non-severe SARS-CoV-2 infection. TCRdb analysed the 5' RACE reads with MiXCR anew, one entry per CDR3 protein. The sample carries some 40,000 distinct CDR3 sequences, more than 9% recorded once. Sequenced: whole blood. Receptor source: an adult who was a healthcare worker with PCR-confirmed SARS-CoV-2 infection or an uninfected control (not recorded which).

This clonotype appeared a few times. V usage is TRBV7-9 and J usage is TRBJ2-1, with D uncertain. The CDR3 length is 13 residues. V dropped 5 bases and J dropped 4 bases, with 9 bases sitting between them. Germline loops: CDR1 SEHNR, CDR2 FQNEAQ (reference sequence). As DNA, the CDR3 is TGTGCCAGCAGCCGGCTGTCTTACAATGAGCAGTTCTTC. Protein: CASSRLSYNEQFF.

Ten or more counts support this clonotype. The chain links TRBV20-1 to TRBJ2-2; the match to TRBD2 covers 12 bases. The V and J ends lost 4 bases and 4 bases, in that order; junction bases with no gene match: 7. Germline V lookup: CDR1 DFQATT, CDR2 SNEGSKA (reference sequence). The CDR3 has 16 amino acids. The CDR3, as DNA: TGCAGTGCTATATCGACTAGCGGGAGTGTCACCGGGGAGCTGTTTTTT. Its protein is CSAISTSGSVTGELFF.

This clonotype has just a few counts. The V gene is TRBV7-2, the J gene TRBJ2-7, with 13 bases that match TRBD2. The trim removed 1 base at V and 0 bases at J, leaving 0 bases unmatched. The CDR3 covers 16 residues. The germline V gene has CDR1 SGHTA and CDR2 FQGNSA. The CDR3 is CASSLGTSGSSYEQYF. The CDR3 DNA sequence: TGTGCCAGCAGCTTAGGGACTAGCGGGAGCTCCTACGAGCAGTACTTC.

This clonotype occurred many times. The rearrangement uses TRBV6-2 or TRBV6-3 and TRBJ2-5, with D possibly being TRBD1 (6 bases). The germline V gene encodes CDR1 MNHEY and CDR2 SVGEGT. The V end lost 8 bases, the J end lost 4 bases, and 8 bases lay between the germline ends. This CDR3 spans 11 amino acids. CDR3 bases: TGTGCCAGCCTACAGGGAGAGACCCAGTACTTC. This translates into CASLQGETQYF.

The chain has TRBV4-3 and TRBJ1-1; possible D gene TRBD1, 6 bases. The CDR3 has 16 amino acids. CDR1 is LGHNA, CDR2 YSLEER, per germline. V lost 0 bases to trimming and J lost 7 bases, with 18 bases between them. For the CDR3, the DNA is TGCGCCAGCAGCCAAGATTTTCACGCTGGGGACAATGAAGCTTTCTTT. Its protein is CASSQDFHAGDNEAFF.

V is TRBV7-2 and J is TRBJ2-7, with D possibly being TRBD2 (5 bases). This CDR3 contains 14 residues. Germline CDR1 is SGHTA and CDR2 is FQGNSA. The ends were cut back, 6 bases at V and 9 bases at J, with 21 bases in the middle. The CDR3 DNA follows: TGTGCCAGCAGTTTAAGTCCCCTAGCTTCTGGGCAGTACTTC. Translated: CASSLSPLASGQYF.

This clonotype is medium-sized (0.01 to 0.1%) in the sample. The CDR3 region is CASSFLDSRGYTF. CDR3 bases: TGTGCCAGCAGTTTCTTGGACAGTAGGGGCTACACCTTC. V is TRBV27 and J is TRBJ1-2; TRBD1 might be the D (6 bases). Per the germline V gene, CDR1 is MNHEY and CDR2 is SMNVEV (reference sequence). Between the trimmed V and J ends, which lost 3 bases and 8 bases, there was a span of 13 bases. The length of the CDR3 is 13 residues.

The J gene is TRBJ2-2, the V gene TRBV4-2; 10 bases are shared with TRBD2. The CDR3 length is 15 residues. Per germline, CDR1 LGHNA and CDR2 YNFKEQ. The J segment lost 8 bases and the V segment lost 0 bases, leaving 3 bases of the junction unmatched. CDR3 protein: CASSQDLLAGGELFF. The CDR3, as DNA: TGTGCCAGCAGCCAAGATTTACTAGCGGGGGGGGAGCTGTTTTTT.

This clonotype was seen at least ten times. This chain links TRBV11-2 with TRBJ2-5; D assignment may be TRBD1 or TRBD2 (5 bases each). The CDR3 runs to 14 residues. Trimming removed 5 bases from V and 4 bases from J, with 14 bases in between. CDR1 is SGHAT, CDR2 FQNNGV, per germline. The CDR3 spells CASSLRGGGETQYF. For the CDR3, the DNA is TGTGCCAGCAGCCTCCGCGGTGGGGGAGAGACCCAGTACTTC.

This clonotype was detected many times. The chain employs TRBV5-1 and TRBJ2-5; the match to TRBD2 covers 11 bases. J lost 6 bases, V lost 0 bases, and 7 bases had no gene match. The length of the CDR3 is 16 residues. Germline V CDR1 and CDR2: SGHRS, YFSETQ. The CDR3 region is CASSLVPTSGGKTQYF. The CDR3 DNA is TGCGCCAGCAGCTTGGTCCCCACTAGCGGGGGAAAGACCCAGTACTTC. Drawing the rest from reference TRBV5-1 and TRBJ2-5, the complete variable domain is KAGVTQTPRYLIKTRGQQVTLSCSPISGHRSVSWYQQTPGQGLQFLFEYFSETQRNKGNFPGRFSGRQFSNSRSEMNVSTLELGDSALYLCASSLVPTSGGKTQYFGPGTRLLVL.

This clonotype was seen at least ten times. The chain joins TRBV7-8 to TRBJ2-2; no clear D. The germline CDR1 and CDR2 sequences are SGHVS and FQNEAQ. The CDR3 is 14 amino acids. Trimming took 2 bases from V and 4 from J, leaving 8 bases between them. CDR3 protein: CASSLRWLTGELFF. The CDR3 DNA reads as TGTGCCAGCAGCTTACGGTGGCTCACCGGGGAGCTGTTTTTT.

This clonotype was recorded a few times. The gene calls are TRBV7-9 and TRBJ2-7, with D perhaps TRBD1 or TRBD2 (6 bases each). Deletions cut 4 bases from V and 1 base from J, with 17 bases between. From germline, CDR1 is SEHNR and CDR2 FQNEAQ (reference sequence). This CDR3 region has 16 residues. DNA for the CDR3: TGTGCCAGCAGCTCCGGGGGCAGGGCCGTATCCTACGAGCAGTACTTC. It is translated as CASSSGGRAVSYEQYF.

This clonotype was detected only a few times. V is TRBV10-2 and J is TRBJ2-6; D assignment may be TRBD1 or TRBD2 (6 bases each). Trimming stripped 6 bases from V and 2 bases from J, with 8 bases between. The CDR3 contains 14 residues. Per the germline V gene, CDR1 is WSHSY and CDR2 is SAAADI. The DNA for the CDR3 is TGCGCCAGCAGGGGGGGCGCTGGGGCCAACGTCCTGACTTTC. Translation gives CASRGGAGANVLTF.

This clonotype was seen repeatedly, ten times or more. The chain couples TRBV12-3 or TRBV12-4 to TRBJ1-5; tentative D call: TRBD1 (6 bases). Trimming left V 5 bases short and J 4 bases short, with 9 bases between. This CDR3 has 13 residues. Here the CDR3 DNA reads TGTGCCAGCAGTCTCGGACAGAATCAGCCCCAGCATTTT. Its translation: CASSLGQNQPQHF.